This T cell receptor beta chain was recorded in a study of blood T cell repertoires in COVID-19. As for the study in general: COVID-19 samples from acute and convalescent phases originated in the United States, Italy and Spain. PBMCs, B-cell-depleted T cells, or T cells provided the cDNA or gDNA that made up the material.

Source study methods: Quantification of nucleated cells was approximated via reference gene primer amplification. The repertoire was sequenced with immunoSEQ multiplex PCR; TCRdb's copy has only in-frame clones and lacks some. The V and J calls and clone size are taken from that table; D and trimming were inferred from the DNA. The repertoire consists of 140,000 or so clones, with over 70% occurring once and the leading ten covering approximately 8%. This CDR3 is built from 15 residues. The germline V and J ends were trimmed by 6 bases and 1 base, with 16 bases remaining between them. Germline V gene lookup returns CDR1 MDHEN and CDR2 SYDVKM.

The receptor was derived from a man between 50 and 59 years old with active or convalescent COVID-19. The rearrangement joins TRBV28 to TRBJ2-7; a weak D match, TRBD1 (6 bases). The sample comprised peripheral blood. In DNA, the CDR3 is TGTGCCAGCAGGGGGGTGAGGGGGTATTCCTACGAGCAGTACTTC. Its translation: CASRGVRGYSYEQYF.